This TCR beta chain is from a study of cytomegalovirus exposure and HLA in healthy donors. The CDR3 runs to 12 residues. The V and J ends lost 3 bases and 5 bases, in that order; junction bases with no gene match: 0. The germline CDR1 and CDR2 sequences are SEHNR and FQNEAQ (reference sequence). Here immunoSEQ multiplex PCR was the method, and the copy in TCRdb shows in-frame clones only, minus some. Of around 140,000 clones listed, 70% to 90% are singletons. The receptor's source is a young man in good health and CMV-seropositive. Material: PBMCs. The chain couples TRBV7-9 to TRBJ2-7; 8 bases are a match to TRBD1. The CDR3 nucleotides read TGTGCCAGCAGCTTCAGGGGGCACGAGCAGTACTTC. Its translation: CASSFRGHEQYF.